This passage covers 24 T cell receptor beta chains from one sample sequenced in a study of blood T cells in healthy people across ages (dated by TCRdb to between 2015 and 2016). The library was obtained by 5' RACE. Sequencing was carried out with an Illumina HiSeq 2500. A second PCR of roughly 7 to 12 cycles was run with a J-beta primer mix and a sample-barcoded 5' primer. TCRdb took the public reads, trimmed them with fastp at Q25, ran MiXCR for clone calling and kept in-frame beta chains. Every CDR3 protein is listed once, alongside the most common genes and DNA of its rows. Here the sample has almost 550,000 distinct CDR3 sequences; less than 25% occur a single time. Clones ranked in the top ten supply 8.7% of the sample. The same sample was also studied in work on T cells of mothers and their children.

Sequenced material: blood. These TCRs come from a boy aged 10-17 years in good health.

The chain is built from TRBV4-3 and TRBJ2-1, with a weak D call TRBD1 (6 bases). This CDR3 spans 17 amino acids. Per germline, CDR1 LGHNA and CDR2 YSLEER. The V end was cut by 3 bases, the J end by 7 bases, with 22 bases between. CDR3 bases: TGCGCCAGCAGCCATGCTTACCAAGGGGGAGTTGGAAATGAGCAGTTCTTC. This sequence encodes CASSHAYQGGVGNEQFF.

The J gene is TRBJ2-2, the V gene TRBV5-6; D unresolved. This CDR3 region has 16 residues. The germline gives CDR1 SGHDT, CDR2 YYEEEE. Between the trimmed V and J ends, which lost 0 bases and 4 bases, there was a span of 13 bases. For the CDR3, the DNA is TGTGCCAGCAGCTTGGAAATTGGCCTGGGCACCGGGGAGCTGTTTTTT. As protein: CASSLEIGLGTGELFF.

This clonotype was observed at least ten times. This CDR3 is CASSIGGSNQPQHF. For the CDR3, the DNA is TGCGCCAGCAGTATCGGCGGTAGCAATCAGCCCCAGCATTTT. The genes are TRBV5-1 and TRBJ1-5, with no clear D. Trimming took off 5 bases at V and 0 bases at J, with 9 bases between the two ends. This CDR3 is 14 amino acids long. Germline V gives CDR1 SGHRS, CDR2 YFSETQ.

CDR3 DNA sequence: TGTGCCAGCAGCTTAGGCAGCCACACAGATACGCAGTATTTT. Encoded protein: CASSLGSHTDTQYF. The chain recombines TRBV7-6 with TRBJ2-3, with D hard to call. The CDR3 consists of 14 residues. Germline V gene sequence: CDR1 SGHVS, CDR2 FNYEAQ. Trimming took off 1 base at V and 2 bases at J, with 7 bases between the two ends.

DNA for the CDR3: TGCAGTGCTCAAACGGCGGGCTATGGCTACACCTTC. It specifies CSAQTAGYGYTF. J is TRBJ1-2 and V is TRBV20-1; D not resolved. Per germline, CDR1 DFQATT and CDR2 SNEGSKA (reference sequence). The CDR3 extends over 12 amino acids. V was shortened by 5 bases and J by 4 bases, with 11 bases between the two germline ends.

This clonotype was observed a handful of times. The rearrangement links TRBV20-1 to TRBJ2-7, with D perhaps given as TRBD1 or TRBD2 (7 bases each). Germline CDR1 and CDR2: DFQATT and SNEGSKA (reference sequence). V shed 2 bases and J shed 4 bases, with 18 bases lying between them. This CDR3 is built from 15 residues. The chain's CDR3 is CSARRMQGGIYEQYF. CDR3 bases: TGCAGTGCTAGAAGAATGCAGGGGGGGATTTACGAGCAGTACTTC.

The chain carries TRBV27 and TRBJ1-1; 7 bases align to TRBD1. Looked up from germline, CDR1 is MNHEY and CDR2 is SMNVEV (reference sequence). The ends lost 6 bases at V and 4 bases at J; junction bases unmatched: 17. The CDR3 has 17 amino acids. The CDR3 loop reads CASRPTGPISLITEAFF. The CDR3 coding sequence is TGTGCCAGCAGGCCGACAGGGCCGATTAGTTTGATCACTGAAGCTTTCTTT.

This chain connects TRBV11-2 to TRBJ2-5, with TRBD2 matching over 7 bases. After removal of 5 bases from V and 4 bases from J, the junction contained 16 bases not matched to a gene. The CDR3 length is 17 residues. CDR1 and CDR2 from the germline V gene are SGHAT and FQNNGV. The CDR3 is CASSPPSVAGGGETQYF. The CDR3, as DNA: TGTGCCAGCAGCCCCCCGTCGGTCGCTGGCGGGGGAGAGACCCAGTACTTC.

The table lists this clonotype with a few counts. The chain has TRBV9 and TRBJ2-5, with D maybe TRBD2 (6 bases). The DNA end is more similar to TRBJ2-1, so the J call may be wrong. From germline, CDR1 is SGDLS and CDR2 YYNGEE. The CDR3 loop spans 15 amino acids. For the CDR3, the DNA is TGTGCCAGCAGCGTAGTGACTGGGACTGGAAGTGAGCAGTTCTTC. Its protein is CASSVVTGTGSEQFF.

V is TRBV28 and J is TRBJ2-5, with D possibly matching TRBD1 (6 bases). Germline-derived CDR1 and CDR2 are MDHEN and SYDVKM. The CDR3 contains 13 residues. Trimming removed 5 bases at V and 5 bases at J, with 12 bases between. The DNA of the CDR3 is TGTGCCAGCAGTCGCAGGGGATCGGAGACCCAGTACTTC. It is translated as CASSRRGSETQYF.

V gene TRBV7-9 combines with J gene TRBJ2-2, with a tentative D call TRBD1 (5 bases). Per the germline V gene, CDR1 is SEHNR and CDR2 is FQNEAQ (reference sequence). Deletions cut 0 bases from V and 5 bases from J, with 10 bases between. The CDR3 spans 15 residues. The DNA for the CDR3 is TGTGCCAGCAGCTTAGCCCCAGACAGAACCGGGGAGCTGTTTTTT. It encodes CASSLAPDRTGELFF.

Points on this clonotype: One end of the junction varies from germline; a read error may be responsible. The J gene is TRBJ2-3, the V gene TRBV20-1; 9 nucleotides align to TRBD1. The V gene's germline CDR1 is DFQATT and CDR2 SNEGSKA (reference sequence). This CDR3 comprises 12 residues. DNA of the CDR3: TGCAGTACGCAACAGGGGGCAGATACGCGGTATTTT. Its protein is CSTQQGADTRYF.

Written as DNA, the CDR3 is TGTGCCAGCGATAGAGGGGACACCTACGAGCAGTACTTC. Its translation: CASDRGDTYEQYF. This chain uses TRBV2 with TRBJ2-7; weak D call: TRBD1 (6 bases). V was trimmed by 8 bases and J by 2 bases, leaving 13 bases between them. CDR1 is SNHLY, CDR2 FYNNEI, per germline. The CDR3 is 13 residues long.

V usage is TRBV4-1 and J usage is TRBJ2-1; 7 bases agree with TRBD2. Germline V gives CDR1 MGHRA, CDR2 YSYEKL. The length of the CDR3 is 15 residues. V shed 2 bases, J shed 8 bases, and the junction held 9 bases outside the gene matches. CDR3 in DNA: TGCGCCAGCAGCCAAACTGGCGGGAGCTTTTATGAGCAGTTCTTC. Residues: CASSQTGGSFYEQFF.

This clonotype has only a few counts. The rearrangement uses TRBV5-1 and TRBJ2-1; tentatively, D is TRBD1 (6 bases). This CDR3 has 15 amino acids. Germline CDR1 reads SGHRS; CDR2 reads YFSETQ. V shed 4 bases and J shed 2 bases, with 13 bases lying between them. The CDR3 nucleotides read TGCGCCAGCAGCACCCACAGGGCCGCCTACAATGAGCAGTTCTTC. It is translated as CASSTHRAAYNEQFF.

There are a few counts of this clonotype. Written as DNA, the CDR3 is TGTGCCAGCAGTAAAATGAAGGGTTGGGTGAATTCACCCCTCCACTTT. It codes for CASSKMKGWVNSPLHF. The chain couples TRBV28 to TRBJ1-6; D uncertain. Germline CDR1 is MDHEN and CDR2 is SYDVKM. There are 16 residues in the CDR3. Deletions cut 5 bases from V and 7 bases from J, with 18 bases between.

The V call is TRBV7-2, the J call TRBJ1-2; no definite D call. Trimming cost V 7 bases and J 1 base, with 13 bases left between them. Germline V lookup: CDR1 SGHTA, CDR2 FQGNSA. This CDR3 has 14 amino acids. CDR3 protein: CASTSMTHNYGYTF. CDR3 DNA sequence: TGTGCCAGCACTTCGATGACCCATAACTATGGCTACACCTTC.

This sequence joins TRBV7-2 and TRBJ2-5; no definite D call. The CDR3 is made up of 13 amino acids. Germline V gene sequence: CDR1 SGHTA, CDR2 FQGNSA. Trimming removed 3 bases at V and 4 bases at J, with 9 bases between. The chain's CDR3 is CASSFDSVETQYF. For the CDR3, the DNA is TGTGCCAGCAGCTTTGATTCGGTAGAGACCCAGTACTTC. Full variable domain (outside the CDR3, taken from reference TRBV7-2 and TRBJ2-5): GAGVSQSPSNKVTEKGKDVELRCDPISGHTALYWYRQSLGQGLEFLIYFQGNSAPDKSGLPSDRFSAERTGGSVSTLTIQRTQQEDSAVYLCASSFDSVETQYFGPGTRLLVL.

This clonotype showed up just a few times. The CDR3 DNA is TGTGCCTGGTCGCTACAGGGCTTACTCCTCGAGCAGTACTTC. This encodes CAWSLQGLLLEQYF. This rearrangement joins TRBV30 to TRBJ2-7; a weak D match, TRBD1 (6 bases). The V end was cut by 5 bases, the J end by 6 bases, with 20 bases between. The germline V gene has CDR1 GTSNPN and CDR2 SVGIG (reference sequence). There are 14 residues in the CDR3.

The chain links TRBV19 to TRBJ2-5, with TRBD1 identical over 9 bases. The end of the DNA is better explained by TRBJ2-7, so the J call may be wrong. Germline-derived CDR1 and CDR2 are LNHDA and SQIVND (reference sequence). The CDR3 has 15 residues. The CDR3 DNA sequence: TGTGCCAGTAGTATGGGCGGGACAGGGTTCGACGAGCAGTACTTC. Protein product: CASSMGGTGFDEQYF.

The chain combines TRBV20-1 with TRBJ2-2; 10 bases fit TRBD1. The germline V gene encodes CDR1 DFQATT and CDR2 SNEGSKA (reference sequence). This CDR3 has 15 amino acids. V lost 3 bases to trimming and J lost 3 bases; unmatched junction nucleotides: 4. The CDR3 spells CSASLGTGDTGELFF. The CDR3 DNA reads as TGCAGTGCTAGCCTTGGGACAGGGGACACCGGGGAGCTGTTTTTT.

The table lists this clonotype with a few counts. The chain uses TRBV27 and TRBJ2-5, with D possibly TRBD2 on 5 matching bases. The CDR3 length is 14 residues. Germline values: CDR1 MNHEY, CDR2 SMNVEV (reference sequence). Trimming removed 2 bases at V and 1 base at J, with 8 bases between. The CDR3: CASSLLGVQETQYF. The CDR3, as DNA: TGTGCCAGCAGTTTACTCGGGGTCCAAGAGACCCAGTACTTC.

This clonotype has more than one count but fewer than ten. The CDR3 DNA sequence: TGTGCCAGCAGCACCAACCGGGACTTTACCACAGATACGCAGTATTTT. This codes for CASSTNRDFTTDTQYF. This sequence joins TRBV7-9 and TRBJ2-3; a possible D gene is TRBD2 (6 bases). Trimming shortened V by 5 bases and J by 2 bases, and 17 bases separated the two germline ends. The germline V gene has CDR1 SEHNR and CDR2 FQNEAQ (reference sequence). The CDR3 has 16 residues.

This chain connects TRBV20-1 to TRBJ1-1; D remains unclear. CDR3 length equals 13 residues. Trimming removed 5 bases from V and 0 bases from J, with 10 bases in between. The V gene's germline CDR1 is DFQATT and CDR2 SNEGSKA (reference sequence). CDR3 sequence reads: CSARAELNTEAFF. The CDR3 coding sequence is TGCAGTGCTCGCGCAGAGCTGAACACTGAAGCTTTCTTT.